A selection of T cell receptor beta chains follows, all from one sample in a study of blood T cell repertoires in COVID-19. This table comes from immunoSEQ multiplex PCR, and its TCRdb copy is limited to in-frame clones, with some not included. The data hold 45,000 to 55,000 clones, with 89% observed a single time. The sample taken for sequencing was peripheral blood. The receptors derive from a woman over 75 with acute or convalescent COVID-19. Both conserved end residues are part of each CDR3.

v_gene	j_gene	CDR3aa
TRBV6-6	TRBJ2-2	CASSFRQAHTGELFF
TRBV2	TRBJ2-3	CASSDVSGGVGDTQYF
TRBV18	TRBJ1-2	CASSPPVQAANYGYTF
TRBV3-1/TRBV3-2	TRBJ2-1	CASRQGGNNEQFF
TRBV6-5	TRBJ1-2	CASGSSRGFGYTF
TRBV3-1/TRBV3-2	TRBJ1-1	CASSPGQRYTEAFF
TRBV6-1	TRBJ2-7	CASSDPADRGKGYEQYF
TRBV19	TRBJ1-2	CASSPVGNYGYTF
TRBV5-1	TRBJ2-1	CASSLGRGGAGEQFF
TRBV27	TRBJ1-6	CASSLTGTGGRGSPLHF
TRBV9	TRBJ2-5	CASSVRTGETQYF